This T cell receptor beta chain is from a study of beta chain features in type 1 diabetes. About this clone: Its antigen is not identified.

Germline values: CDR1 SGHTA, CDR2 FQGNSA. CDR3 length equals 14 residues. Trimming removed 1 base from V and 6 bases from J, with 10 bases in between. Points from the study as a whole: An over-representation of cells with high TCR expression could result from cDNA sequencing. In the patient group, naive, central memory and Treg TCRB repertoires seemed more alike than in the healthy donor group. Among all four CD4+ subsets, Type 1 diabetes patients had TCRB CDR3s that were moderately but significantly shorter.

The whole isolated RNA underwent reverse transcription, so sequencing captured expressed TCRB transcripts. Measured with immunoSEQ multiplex PCR; TCRdb has only the in-frame clones, and not every one. The repertoire has about 280,000 clones, 14% to 15% of them found once; the top ten carry 0.015% to 0.017%. Sequenced: naive CD4+ T cells from blood. This chain links TRBV7-2 with TRBJ1-5; D ambiguous. This TCR derives from a man aged 18 to 35 with type 1 diabetes. CDR3 DNA: TGTGCCAGCAGCTTAGTGATTCCCGGTCAGCCCCAGCATTTT. Translated: CASSLVIPGQPQHF. The complete variable domain, with remaining parts taken from reference TRBV7-2 and TRBJ1-5, reads GAGVSQSPSNKVTEKGKDVELRCDPISGHTALYWYRQSLGQGLEFLIYFQGNSAPDKSGLPSDRFSAERTGGSVSTLTIQRTQQEDSAVYLCASSLVIPGQPQHFGDGTRLSIL.